One and the same sample provided the 13 T cell receptor beta chains below, sequenced in a study of identical twins. TCRdb re-derived calls from the 5' RACE reads in MiXCR, one entry per CDR3 protein. The table records 450,000 or so distinct CDR3 sequences, less than 25% of them present only once. This sample was also put to use in a study of T cells expressing NK-cell markers.

What was sequenced was CD4+ T cells sorted from blood. These receptors were collected from a woman in her late teens or twenties in good health.

This clonotype occurred a few times. The CDR3 sequence: CASSQVSGRAPYEQYF. The CDR3 nucleotides read TGCGCCAGCAGCCAAGTTAGCGGGAGGGCCCCCTACGAGCAGTACTTC. This chain links TRBV4-3 with TRBJ2-7; TRBD2 matches at 11 bases. V was clipped by 1 base and J by 2 bases; unmatched bases: 4. The CDR3 has 16 amino acids. CDR1 LGHNA and CDR2 YSLEER come from the germline V gene.

The chain has TRBV5-1 and TRBJ2-5; possible D gene TRBD1, 5 bases. The CDR3 totals 13 residues. Germline CDR1 is SGHRS and CDR2 is YFSETQ. V dropped 9 bases and J dropped 5 bases, with 17 bases sitting between them. The CDR3 spells CATGHGQRETQYF. As DNA, the CDR3 is TGCGCCACCGGACACGGCCAGAGGGAGACCCAGTACTTC.

This clonotype has only a few counts. V gene TRBV7-6 combines with J gene TRBJ2-7; maybe TRBD2 (6 bases). CDR3 length equals 12 residues. In germline, CDR1 is SGHVS, CDR2 FNYEAQ. Trimming removed 8 bases from V and 4 bases from J, with 12 bases in between. The CDR3 region has the DNA TGTGCCAGCGGGCCGGGGGAATACGAGCAGTACTTC. Translated: CASGPGEYEQYF.

This clonotype was seen more than once but under ten times. V usage is TRBV2 and J usage is TRBJ1-2, with D perhaps TRBD1 (6 bases). V lost 1 base and J lost 4, with 7 bases in between. Germline CDR1 is SNHLY and CDR2 is FYNNEI. The CDR3 loop spans 13 amino acids. This chain's CDR3 is CASSEEQGYGYTF. In DNA form, the CDR3 reads TGTGCCAGCAGTGAAGAACAGGGCTATGGCTACACCTTC.

The chain uses TRBV7-2 and TRBJ2-3; D gene unclear. V was trimmed by 1 base and J by 4 bases, leaving 9 bases between them. The CDR3 has 14 amino acids. The germline CDR1 and CDR2 sequences are SGHTA and FQGNSA. CDR3 in amino acids: CASSLVFGSDTQYF. CDR3 DNA: TGTGCCAGCAGCTTAGTTTTTGGTTCAGATACGCAGTATTTT. Together with reference TRBV7-2 and TRBJ2-3, the CDR3 gives the full variable domain: GAGVSQSPSNKVTEKGKDVELRCDPISGHTALYWYRQSLGQGLEFLIYFQGNSAPDKSGLPSDRFSAERTGGSVSTLTIQRTQQEDSAVYLCASSLVFGSDTQYFGPGTRLTVL.

The chain uses TRBV12-3 or TRBV12-4 and TRBJ2-2; 7 bases fit TRBD1. V was pared by 6 bases and J by 4 bases, with 11 bases of the junction left unmatched. CDR3 length: 16 residues. The CDR3 sequence: CASRAEQGSVTGELFF. As DNA, the CDR3 is TGTGCCAGCAGGGCCGAACAGGGGTCGGTCACCGGGGAGCTGTTTTTT.

The genes are TRBV20-1 and TRBJ2-1, with 8 bases fitting TRBD2. Germline CDR1 is DFQATT and CDR2 is SNEGSKA (reference sequence). The CDR3 spans 13 residues. The junction had 6 bases not matched to a gene; V was cut back by 3 bases and J by 8 bases. In nucleotides, the CDR3 is TGCAGTGCTAGTCCTAGCGGGCGGGATGAGCAGTTCTTC. Amino acids: CSASPSGRDEQFF.

This clonotype has more than one count but fewer than ten. This chain connects TRBV7-2 to TRBJ1-1; no firm D call. There are 14 residues in the CDR3. Germline V gene lookup returns CDR1 SGHTA and CDR2 FQGNSA. V gave up 3 bases and J gave up 0 bases, with 8 bases separating them. The CDR3 spells CASSFLTVNTEAFF. The CDR3 DNA follows: TGTGCCAGCAGCTTCCTAACAGTGAACACTGAAGCTTTCTTT.

This clonotype turned up a few times. A much larger clone differs by one base, so this may be a read error. The rearrangement joins TRBV2 to TRBJ2-5; D not resolved. The CDR3 consists of 11 residues. V was shortened by 4 bases and J by 5 bases, with 5 bases between the two germline ends. CDR1 is SNHLY and CDR2 is FYNNEI in the germline V gene. CDR3 in DNA: TGTGCCAGCAGTGTATCGGAGACCCAGTACTTC. Translating it yields CASSVSETQYF.

In its sample, this clonotype was seen a few times. J is TRBJ2-3 and V is TRBV29-1; TRBD2 matches at 9 bases. CDR3 size: 15 residues. Germline assignment: CDR1 SQVTM and CDR2 ANQGSEA. J was trimmed by 1 base and V by 4 bases; bases with no gene match: 6. Here the CDR3 reads CSVAPAGGGTDTQYF. In nucleotides, the CDR3 is TGCAGCGTTGCCCCCGCGGGGGGGGGCACAGATACGCAGTATTTT.

On this clonotype itself: A read error is possible here, since a much larger clone lies one base away. The chain is built from TRBV5-1 and TRBJ2-3; the D gene is possibly TRBD2 (5 bases). This CDR3 spans 16 amino acids. Trimming took 0 bases from V and 1 from J, leaving 12 bases between them. Germline V gene sequence: CDR1 SGHRS, CDR2 YFSETQ. In DNA, the CDR3 is TGCGCCAGCAGCTTGGGAGCGGTGGGCCGCACAGATACGCAGTATTTT. This sequence encodes CASSLGAVGRTDTQYF.

This clonotype was counted a few times. The gene calls are TRBV6-1 and TRBJ1-5; D uncertain. This CDR3 has 15 amino acids. V was clipped by 2 bases and J by 1 base, with 9 bases between them. The germline V gene has CDR1 MNHNS and CDR2 SASEGT. CDR3 in amino acids: CASSEMNYSNQPQHF. In DNA, the CDR3 is TGTGCCAGCAGTGAAATGAATTACAGCAATCAGCCCCAGCATTTT.

The genes are TRBV5-5 and TRBJ2-1; tentatively, D is TRBD1 (6 bases). Germline V lookup: CDR1 SGHKS, CDR2 YYEKEE (reference sequence). This CDR3 spans 14 amino acids. The V end was cut by 2 bases, the J end by 10 bases, with 16 bases between. The CDR3 is CASSLIQGLGEQFF. As DNA, the CDR3 is TGTGCCAGCAGCTTAATACAGGGATTAGGAGAGCAGTTCTTC.